This passage covers 5 T cell receptor beta chains from one sample sequenced in a study of shared clonotypes between healthy human individuals. TCRdb keeps only in-frame clones here, not all; method: immunoSEQ multiplex PCR. The data show 2 million to 2.5 million clones, almost 96% seen once. The sample taken for sequencing was naive CD4+ T cells sorted from blood. This sample's subset: CD45RA+ positively selected. All receptors come from a young man in good health.

The chain recombines TRBV7-2 with TRBJ1-1; TRBD1 matches 8 bases. Germline lookup yields CDR1 SGHTA and CDR2 FQGNSA. V was clipped by 2 bases and J by 4 bases; unmatched bases: 6. There are 15 residues in the CDR3. The CDR3 DNA sequence: TGTGCCAGCAGCTTAAGCGATGGACAGGGCACTGAAGCTTTCTTT. This sequence encodes CASSLSDGQGTEAFF.

The gene calls are TRBV10-2 and TRBJ1-1, with 9 bases identical to TRBD1. V shed 3 bases, J shed 6 bases, and the junction held 5 bases outside the gene matches. This CDR3 is 14 amino acids long. CDR1 and CDR2 (germline): WSHSY, SAAADI. In DNA form, the CDR3 reads TGCGCCAGCAGTGAAGACAGGGGGTCCGCTGAAGCTTTCTTT. This gives the protein CASSEDRGSAEAFF.

The chain links TRBV7-2 to TRBJ1-1; D is unresolved. The germline V and J ends were trimmed by 1 base and 1 base, with 16 bases remaining between them. The CDR3 covers 17 residues. Germline values: CDR1 SGHTA, CDR2 FQGNSA. The CDR3 protein is CASSLGGSLVRNTEAFF. CDR3 bases: TGTGCCAGCAGCTTAGGAGGGTCCCTAGTAAGGAACACTGAAGCTTTCTTT.

The chain employs TRBV9 and TRBJ2-5; 10 nucleotides line up with TRBD2. CDR1 is SGDLS and CDR2 is YYNGEE in the germline V gene. The ends lost 0 bases at V and 2 bases at J; junction bases unmatched: 4. There are 16 residues in the CDR3. The CDR3 is CASSVVGLAVQETQYF. CDR3 in DNA: TGTGCCAGCAGCGTAGTTGGACTAGCGGTTCAAGAGACCCAGTACTTC.

The V and J genes are TRBV18 and TRBJ2-5; D may correspond to TRBD1 or TRBD2 (5 bases each). This CDR3 comprises 13 residues. V was pared by 8 bases and J by 2 bases, with 12 bases between. Germline values: CDR1 KGHSH, CDR2 LQKENI. CDR3 coding DNA: TGTGCCAGCGCCCGGGACCAGCAAGAGACCCAGTACTTC. This sequence encodes CASARDQQETQYF.